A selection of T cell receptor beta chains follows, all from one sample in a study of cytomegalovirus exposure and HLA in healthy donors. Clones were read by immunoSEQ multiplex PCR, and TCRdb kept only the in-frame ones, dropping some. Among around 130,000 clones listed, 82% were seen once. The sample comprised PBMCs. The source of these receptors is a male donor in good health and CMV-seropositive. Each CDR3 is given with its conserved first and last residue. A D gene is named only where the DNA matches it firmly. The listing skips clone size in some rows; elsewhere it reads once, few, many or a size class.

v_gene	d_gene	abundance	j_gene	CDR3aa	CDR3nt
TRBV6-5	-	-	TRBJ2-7	CASSLSGLPYEQYF	TGTGCCAGCAGTTTATCGGGACTCCCTTACGAGCAGTACTTC
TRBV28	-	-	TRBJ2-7	CASRKAGPTYEQYF	TGTGCCTCTCGAAAGGCAGGTCCTACGTACGAGCAGTACTTC
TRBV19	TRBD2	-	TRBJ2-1	CASSTLSGRGSYEQFF	TGTGCCAGTAGTACCCTTAGCGGGAGGGGAAGTTATGAGCAGTTCTTC
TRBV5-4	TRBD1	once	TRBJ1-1	CASFPFGTGATNTEAFF	TGTGCCAGCTTCCCGTTTGGGACAGGGGCGACGAACACTGAAGCTTTCTTT
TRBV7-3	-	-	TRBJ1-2	CASSFPRQAVLYGYTF	TGTGCCAGCAGCTTTCCGCGCCAGGCTGTGCTCTATGGCTACACCTTC
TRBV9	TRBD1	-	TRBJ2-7	CASSARQGQGVYEQYF	TGTGCCAGCAGCGCCCGACAGGGACAGGGAGTCTACGAGCAGTACTTC
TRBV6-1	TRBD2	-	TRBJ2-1	CASSELSGNYNEQFF	TGTGCCAGCAGTGAACTTAGCGGGAACTACAATGAGCAGTTCTTC
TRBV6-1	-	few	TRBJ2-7	CASSRDLLSSYEQYF	TGTGCCAGCAGCCGGGACTTGCTGAGCTCCTACGAGCAGTACTTC
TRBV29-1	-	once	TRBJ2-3	CSGATVERSKAEADTDTQYF	TGCAGCGGTGCTACTGTAGAAAGAAGTAAAGCGGAAGCAGACACAGATACGCAGTATTTT
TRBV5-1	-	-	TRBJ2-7	CASSLVTRNYEQYF	TGCGCCAGCAGCTTGGTTACGAGAAACTACGAGCAGTACTTC
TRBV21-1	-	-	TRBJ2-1	CASSNTSGRRKEQFF	TGTGCCAGCAGCAATACTAGCGGGAGAAGGAAGGAGCAGTTCTTC
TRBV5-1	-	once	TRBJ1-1	CASSPRRNTEAFF	TGCGCCAGCAGCCCCCGGAGGAACACTGAAGCTTTCTTT
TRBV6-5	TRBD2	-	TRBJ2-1	CASSYPLAGRNEQFF	TGTGCCAGCAGTTACCCCCTAGCGGGGCGGAATGAGCAGTTCTTC
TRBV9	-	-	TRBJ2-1	CASSVADFNNEQFF	TGTGCCAGCAGCGTAGCAGATTTCAACAATGAGCAGTTCTTC
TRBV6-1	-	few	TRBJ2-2	CASGVRTGELFF	TGTGCCAGCGGTGTTAGAACCGGGGAGCTGTTTTTT
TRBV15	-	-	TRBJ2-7	CATSRDQGGLNYEQYF	TGTGCCACCAGCAGAGATCAGGGGGGACTTAACTACGAGCAGTACTTC
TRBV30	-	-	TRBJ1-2	CAWSVGVGYGYTF	TGTGCCTGGAGTGTGGGCGTAGGCTATGGCTACACCTTC